These 19 T cell receptor beta chains were all obtained from the same sample, sequenced in a study of blood T cells in healthy people across ages. PCR was performed a second time for 7 to 11 cycles using a sample-barcoded 5' primer and a J-beta primer mix. TCRdb called the 5' RACE reads again in MiXCR, with one record for every CDR3 protein. The sample lists about 800,000 distinct CDR3 sequences; over 45% were seen once. The sample was blood. These receptors came from a man aged 30-40 years in good health.

This clonotype was observed at least ten times. The rearrangement joins TRBV7-2 to TRBJ2-1, with D unresolved. There are 12 residues in the CDR3. Germline CDR1 reads SGHTA; CDR2 reads FQGNSA. V lost 5 bases and J 8 bases, leaving 10 bases between the germline ends. CDR3 bases: TGTGCCAGCAGCATTAGGGTAGATGAGCAGTTCTTC. As protein: CASSIRVDEQFF.

The chain uses TRBV20-1 and TRBJ2-1; 7 nucleotides match TRBD2. The J segment lost 6 bases and the V segment lost 5 bases, leaving 10 bases of the junction unmatched. Per the germline V gene, CDR1 is DFQATT and CDR2 is SNEGSKA (reference sequence). This CDR3 spans 14 amino acids. The CDR3, as DNA: TGCAGTGCTTGGGATACCGGGACTACCAATGAGCAGTTCTTC. Encoded protein: CSAWDTGTTNEQFF.

The V call is TRBV5-1, the J call TRBJ1-2; D uncertain. The ends were cut back, 2 bases at V and 8 bases at J, with 10 bases in the middle. This CDR3 region has 12 residues. Per the germline V gene, CDR1 is SGHRS and CDR2 is YFSETQ. In DNA form, the CDR3 reads TGCGCCAGCAGCTTAAGGAGTGGAGGCTACACCTTC. It specifies CASSLRSGGYTF.

This clonotype occurred once. The rearrangement joins TRBV5-1 to TRBJ1-1; D is unresolved. The CDR3 consists of 14 residues. Germline V lookup: CDR1 SGHRS, CDR2 YFSETQ. The V end was cut by 4 bases, the J end by 1 base, with 11 bases between. In nucleotides, the CDR3 is TGCGCCAGCAGCCAAGAGTGGGGGAACACTGAAGCTTTCTTT. The encoded protein is CASSQEWGNTEAFF.

The chain uses TRBV6-5 and TRBJ1-1, with unresolved D. CDR1 MNHEY and CDR2 SVGAGI come from the germline V gene. Trimming removed 2 bases at V and 3 bases at J, with 7 bases between. CDR3 length: 13 residues. The CDR3 here is CASSYAVYTEAFF. CDR3 nucleotide sequence: TGTGCCAGCAGTTACGCCGTCTACACTGAAGCTTTCTTT.

Only a few counts were recorded for this clonotype. This may be a read error, as it is one base from a much larger clone. The rearrangement uses TRBV7-2 and TRBJ1-6; TRBD1 matches 7 bases. CDR1 is SGHTA and CDR2 is FQGNSA in the germline V gene. The CDR3 spans 20 residues. V lost 5 bases to trimming and J lost 6 bases; unmatched junction nucleotides: 22. DNA of the CDR3: TGTGCCAGCAGCAAACCTGCCCTGGGCCGAAGGGGGCGCGGTAATTCACCCCTCCACTTT. Residues: CASSKPALGRRGRGNSPLHF. Filled out from reference TRBV7-2 and TRBJ1-6, the complete variable domain reads GAGVSQSPSNKVTEKGKDVELRCDPISGHTALYWYRQSLGQGLEFLIYFQGNSAPDKSGLPSDRFSAERTGGSVSTLTIQRTQQEDSAVYLCASSKPALGRRGRGNSPLHFGNGTRLTVT.

The chain is built from TRBV7-2 and TRBJ2-3; TRBD2 matches at 9 bases. Germline loops: CDR1 SGHTA, CDR2 FQGNSA. J was trimmed by 6 bases and V by 1 base; bases with no gene match: 8. This CDR3 spans 16 amino acids. CDR3 coding DNA: TGTGCCAGCAGCTTAGGGGCGGGGGGGCGTCTCGATACGCAGTATTTT. This codes for CASSLGAGGRLDTQYF.

Only one count was recorded for this clonotype. The chain joins TRBV20-1 to TRBJ2-5; 8 bases agree with TRBD1. The CDR3 is 13 amino acids. CDR1 and CDR2 (germline): DFQATT, SNEGSKA (reference sequence). Unmatched junction bases numbered 5, after V lost 5 bases and J lost 3 bases. For the CDR3, the DNA is TGCAGTGCTGCCGGGACAGGAGAAGAGACCCAGTACTTC. This sequence encodes CSAAGTGEETQYF.

This clonotype has only a few counts. The chain uses TRBV14 and TRBJ2-7, with TRBD2 identical over 9 bases. Germline V gene lookup returns CDR1 SGHDN and CDR2 FVKESK. Trimming at V came to 4 bases and at J to 1 base, leaving 5 bases not matched to a gene. The CDR3 loop spans 15 amino acids. CDR3: CASSPLTSGSYEQYF. As DNA, the CDR3 is TGTGCCAGCAGCCCGTTGACTAGCGGTTCCTACGAGCAGTACTTC.

The CDR3 loop is CAARLAGTDTQYF. CDR3 sequence (DNA): TGTGCCGCAAGACTAGCGGGGACAGATACGCAGTATTTT. This rearrangement joins TRBV27 to TRBJ2-3; TRBD2 matches 11 bases. From germline, CDR1 is MNHEY and CDR2 SMNVEV (reference sequence). Trimming removed 11 bases from V and 3 bases from J; junction bases left unmatched: 4. The CDR3 has 13 amino acids.

V gene TRBV6-5 combines with J gene TRBJ2-1; D may be TRBD1 (5 bases). CDR1 is MNHEY and CDR2 is SVGAGI in the germline V gene. The ends were cut back, 5 bases at V and 6 bases at J, with 14 bases in the middle. CDR3 length equals 14 residues. The CDR3 nucleotides read TGTGCCAGCAGTCCACCCGGTAGGGGCAATGAGCAGTTCTTC. Protein sequence: CASSPPGRGNEQFF.

The V call is TRBV5-1, the J call TRBJ2-3, with 7 bases identical to TRBD1. The germline CDR1 and CDR2 sequences are SGHRS and YFSETQ. The J segment lost 3 bases and the V segment lost 4 bases, leaving 5 bases of the junction unmatched. The length of the CDR3 is 14 residues. The CDR3 nucleotides are TGCGCCAGCAGCCAACGGGACAGTACAGATACGCAGTATTTT. Its translation is CASSQRDSTDTQYF.

This clonotype has a handful of counts. V is TRBV7-2 and J is TRBJ2-5; TRBD1 matches 10 bases. V shed 3 bases and J 5 bases; nucleotides not matched to a gene: 3. The CDR3 sequence is 14 residues long. Germline CDR1 is SGHTA and CDR2 is FQGNSA. This chain's CDR3 is CASSFGTGAETQYF. The CDR3 nucleotides are TGTGCCAGCAGCTTCGGGACAGGGGCGGAGACCCAGTACTTC.

In the case of this clonotype: The germline gene is not matched at one end of the junction; a read error may be the cause. V and J are TRBV12-3 or TRBV12-4 and TRBJ2-4; 7 bases are a match to TRBD2. CDR3 size: 13 residues. The CDR3 here is CASSLAGSGEQYF. CDR3 DNA sequence: TGTGCCAGCAGTCTAGCAGGGAGCGGGGAGCAGTACTTC.

The V and J genes are TRBV10-3 and TRBJ1-2, with D maybe TRBD1 (6 bases). This CDR3 contains 12 residues. Germline V gene lookup returns CDR1 ENHRY and CDR2 SYGVKD. V was shortened by 6 bases and J by 8 bases, with 13 bases between the two germline ends. For the CDR3, the DNA is TGTGCCATCAGCTGGGACAAACGCGGCTACACCTTC. This gives the protein CAISWDKRGYTF.

The J gene is TRBJ2-1, the V gene TRBV6-2 or TRBV6-3; D not certain. With 10 bases removed from V and 4 bases from J, the gap between germline ends came to 14 bases. The CDR3 spans 13 residues. Germline V gene lookup returns CDR1 MNHEY and CDR2 SVGEGT. The DNA for the CDR3 is TGTGCCACAGGACCCTACTCGTACAATGAGCAGTTCTTC. As protein: CATGPYSYNEQFF.

This clonotype was seen once. The gene calls are TRBV6-6 and TRBJ2-7; no definite D call. The CDR3 sequence is 12 residues long. V was pared by 2 bases and J by 7 bases, with 9 bases between. Per germline, CDR1 MNHNY and CDR2 SVGAGI (reference sequence). For the CDR3, the DNA is TGTGCCAGCAGTTACCTGGGATTGGAGCAGTACTTC. This encodes CASSYLGLEQYF.

The chain combines TRBV20-1 with TRBJ2-1, with 12 bases aligning to TRBD2. Germline V CDR1 and CDR2: DFQATT, SNEGSKA (reference sequence). The CDR3 consists of 18 residues. The ends lost 3 bases at V and 0 bases at J; junction bases unmatched: 9. CDR3 nucleotides: TGCAGTGCTAGGGAGACTAGCGGGAGAATAAGCTCCTACAATGAGCAGTTCTTC. It yields the protein CSARETSGRISSYNEQFF.

The rearrangement joins TRBV7-2 to TRBJ2-3, with 16 nucleotides matching TRBD2. The CDR3 has 19 amino acids. V lost 2 bases, J lost 6 bases, and 11 bases stayed unmatched. Germline lookup yields CDR1 SGHTA and CDR2 FQGNSA. CDR3 loop: CASSLQYRGTSGGADTQYF. In DNA, the CDR3 is TGTGCCAGCAGCTTACAATATCGCGGGACTAGCGGGGGGGCGGATACGCAGTATTTT.